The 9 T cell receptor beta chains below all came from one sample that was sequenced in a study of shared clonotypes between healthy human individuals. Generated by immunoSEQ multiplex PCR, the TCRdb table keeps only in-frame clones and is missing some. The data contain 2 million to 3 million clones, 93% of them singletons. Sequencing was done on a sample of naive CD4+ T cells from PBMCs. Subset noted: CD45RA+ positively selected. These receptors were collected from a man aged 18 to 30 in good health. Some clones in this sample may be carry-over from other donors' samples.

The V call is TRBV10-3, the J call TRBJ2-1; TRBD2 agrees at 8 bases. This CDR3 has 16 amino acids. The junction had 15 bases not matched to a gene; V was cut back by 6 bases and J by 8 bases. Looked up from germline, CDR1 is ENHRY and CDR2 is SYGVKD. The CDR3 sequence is CAIRPGRAGELDEQFF. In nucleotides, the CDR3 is TGTGCCATCAGGCCCGGGAGAGCGGGAGAGTTGGATGAGCAGTTCTTC.

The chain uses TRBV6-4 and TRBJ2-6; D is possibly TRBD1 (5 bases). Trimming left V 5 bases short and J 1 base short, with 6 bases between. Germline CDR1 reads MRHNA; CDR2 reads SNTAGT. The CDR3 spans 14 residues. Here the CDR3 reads CASSQGSGANVLTF. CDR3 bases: TGTGCCAGCAGTCAGGGTTCTGGGGCCAACGTCCTGACTTTC.

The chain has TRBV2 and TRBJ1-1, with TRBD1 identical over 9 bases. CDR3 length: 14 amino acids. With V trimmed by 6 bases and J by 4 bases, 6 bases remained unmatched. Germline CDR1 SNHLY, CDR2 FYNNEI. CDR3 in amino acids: CASSALTGGTEAFF. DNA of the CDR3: TGTGCCAGCAGCGCCCTGACAGGGGGCACTGAAGCTTTCTTT.

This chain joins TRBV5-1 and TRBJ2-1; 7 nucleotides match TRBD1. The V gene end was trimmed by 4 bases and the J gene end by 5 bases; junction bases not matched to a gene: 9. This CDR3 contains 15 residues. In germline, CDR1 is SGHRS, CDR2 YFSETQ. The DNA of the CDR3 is TGCGCCAGCAGCCCCGACAGGGTTCCACACAATGAGCAGTTCTTC. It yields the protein CASSPDRVPHNEQFF.

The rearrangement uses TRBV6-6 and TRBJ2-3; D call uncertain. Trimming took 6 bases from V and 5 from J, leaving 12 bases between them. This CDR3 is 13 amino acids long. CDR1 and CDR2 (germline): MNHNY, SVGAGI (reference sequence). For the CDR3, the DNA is TGTGCCAGCAGCTGGGCTCGTTTAGATACGCAGTATTTT. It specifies CASSWARLDTQYF.

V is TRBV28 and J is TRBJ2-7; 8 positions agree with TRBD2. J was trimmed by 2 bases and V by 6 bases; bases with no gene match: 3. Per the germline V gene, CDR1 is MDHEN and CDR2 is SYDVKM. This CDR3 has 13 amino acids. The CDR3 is CASRTSATYEQYF. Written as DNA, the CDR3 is TGTGCCAGCAGGACTAGCGCAACCTACGAGCAGTACTTC.

CDR3 sequence reads: CASSTDTSLAKNIQYF. DNA for the CDR3: TGCGCCAGCAGCACCGACACGTCCTTAGCCAAAAACATTCAGTACTTC. The genes are TRBV5-1 and TRBJ2-4; D unresolved. This CDR3 is 16 amino acids long. Germline CDR1 reads SGHRS; CDR2 reads YFSETQ. Trimming pared 4 bases from V and 0 bases from J, leaving 14 bases between.

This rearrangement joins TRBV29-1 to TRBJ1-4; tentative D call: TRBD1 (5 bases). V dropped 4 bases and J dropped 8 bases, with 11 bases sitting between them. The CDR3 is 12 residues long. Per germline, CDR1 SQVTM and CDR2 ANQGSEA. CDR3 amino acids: CSVAGQGEKLFF. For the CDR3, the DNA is TGCAGCGTTGCAGGGCAGGGCGAAAAACTGTTTTTT.

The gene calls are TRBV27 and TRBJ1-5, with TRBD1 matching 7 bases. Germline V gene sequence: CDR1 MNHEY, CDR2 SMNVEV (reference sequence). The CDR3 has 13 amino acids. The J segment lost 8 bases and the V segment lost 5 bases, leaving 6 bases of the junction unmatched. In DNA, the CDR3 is TGTGCCAGCAGTCCAAACAGGGGCGAGCCCCAGCATTTT. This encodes CASSPNRGEPQHF.